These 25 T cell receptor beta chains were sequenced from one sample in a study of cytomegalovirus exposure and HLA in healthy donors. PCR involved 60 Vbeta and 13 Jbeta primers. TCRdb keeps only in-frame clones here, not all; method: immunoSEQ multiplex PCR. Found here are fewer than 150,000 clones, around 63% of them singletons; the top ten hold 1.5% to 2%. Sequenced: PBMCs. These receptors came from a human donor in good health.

The CDR3 DNA reads TGTGCCAGCAGTTTGCCGGGTGTCCCCACCGGGGAGCTGTTTTTT. This gives the protein CASSLPGVPTGELFF. The V gene is TRBV28, the J gene TRBJ2-2, with D hard to call. Germline CDR1 and CDR2: MDHEN and SYDVKM. V lost 3 bases to trimming and J lost 4 bases, with 12 bases between them. The CDR3 sequence is 15 residues long.

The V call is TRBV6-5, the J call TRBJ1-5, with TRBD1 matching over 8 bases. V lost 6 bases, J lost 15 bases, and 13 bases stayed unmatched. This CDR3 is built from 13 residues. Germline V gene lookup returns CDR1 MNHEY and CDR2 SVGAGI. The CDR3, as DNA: TGTGCCAGCAGCCCCGGACAGGGAGGAATTTGGCATTTT. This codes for CASSPGQGGIWHF.

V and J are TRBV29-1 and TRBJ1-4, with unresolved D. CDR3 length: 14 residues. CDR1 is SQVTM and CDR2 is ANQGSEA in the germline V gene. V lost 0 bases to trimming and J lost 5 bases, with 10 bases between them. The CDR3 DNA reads TGCAGCGTTGAAGATCTTAGGCGGAATGAAAAACTGTTTTTT. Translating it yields CSVEDLRRNEKLFF.

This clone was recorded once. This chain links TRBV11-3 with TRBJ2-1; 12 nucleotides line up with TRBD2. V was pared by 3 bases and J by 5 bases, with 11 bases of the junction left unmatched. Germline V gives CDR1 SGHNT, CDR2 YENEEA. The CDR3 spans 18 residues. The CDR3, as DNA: TGTGCCAGCAGCTTCCGAAACGGACTAGCGGGATTCCACAATGAGCAGTTCTTC. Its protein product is CASSFRNGLAGFHNEQFF. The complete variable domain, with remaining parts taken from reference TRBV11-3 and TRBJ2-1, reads EAGVVQSPRYKIIEKKQPVAFWCNPISGHNTLYWYLQNLGQGPELLIRYENEEAVDDSQLPKDRFSAERLKGVDSTLKIQPAELGDSAVYLCASSFRNGLAGFHNEQFFGPGTRLTVL.

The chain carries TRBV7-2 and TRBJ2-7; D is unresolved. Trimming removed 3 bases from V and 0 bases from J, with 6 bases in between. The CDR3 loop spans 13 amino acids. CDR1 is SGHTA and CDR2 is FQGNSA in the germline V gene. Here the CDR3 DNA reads TGTGCCAGCAGCTTCGAGGTCTCCTACGAGCAGTACTTC. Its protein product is CASSFEVSYEQYF.

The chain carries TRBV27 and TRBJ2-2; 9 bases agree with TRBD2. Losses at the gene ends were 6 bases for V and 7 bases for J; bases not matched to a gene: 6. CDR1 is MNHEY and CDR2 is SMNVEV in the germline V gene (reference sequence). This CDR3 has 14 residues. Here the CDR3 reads CASSKGLAVGELFF. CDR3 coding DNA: TGTGCCAGCAGCAAGGGACTAGCAGTCGGGGAGCTGTTTTTT.

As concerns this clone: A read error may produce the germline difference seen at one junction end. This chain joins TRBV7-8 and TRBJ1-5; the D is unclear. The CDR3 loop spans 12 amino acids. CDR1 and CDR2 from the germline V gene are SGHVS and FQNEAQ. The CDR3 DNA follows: TGTGCCAGCAGCTTGGGCAATAAGCCCCAGCATTTT. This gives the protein CASSLGNKPQHF. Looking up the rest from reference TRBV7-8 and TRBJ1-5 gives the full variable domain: GAGVSQSPRYKVAKRGQDVALRCDPISGHVSLFWYQQALGQGPEFLTYFQNEAQLDKSGLPSDRFFAERPEGSVSTLKIQRTQQEDSAVYLCASSLGNKPQHFGDGTRLSIL.

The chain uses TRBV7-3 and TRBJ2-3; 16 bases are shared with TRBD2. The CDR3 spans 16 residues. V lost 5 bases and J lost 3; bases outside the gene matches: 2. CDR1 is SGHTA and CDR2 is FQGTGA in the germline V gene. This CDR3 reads CASSPGLAGGTDTQYF. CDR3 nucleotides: TGTGCCAGCAGCCCGGGACTAGCGGGAGGGACAGATACGCAGTATTTT.

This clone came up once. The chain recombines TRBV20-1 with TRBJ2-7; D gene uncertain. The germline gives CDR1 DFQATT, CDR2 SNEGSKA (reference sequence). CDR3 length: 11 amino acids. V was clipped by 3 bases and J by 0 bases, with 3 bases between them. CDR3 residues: CSASSSYEQYF. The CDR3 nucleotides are TGCAGTGCTAGTAGCTCCTACGAGCAGTACTTC.

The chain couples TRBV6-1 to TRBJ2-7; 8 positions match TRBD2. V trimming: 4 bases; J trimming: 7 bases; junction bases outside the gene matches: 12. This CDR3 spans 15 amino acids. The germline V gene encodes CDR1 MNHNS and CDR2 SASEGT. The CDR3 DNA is TGTGCCAGCAGTGTATCCGGGACTAGGGGTCGTGAGCAGTACTTC. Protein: CASSVSGTRGREQYF.

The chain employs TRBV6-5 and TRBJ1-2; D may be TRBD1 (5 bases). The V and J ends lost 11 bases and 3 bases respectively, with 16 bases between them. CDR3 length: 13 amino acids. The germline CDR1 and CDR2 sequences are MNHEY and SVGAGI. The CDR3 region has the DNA TGTGCCGTCAGGGCAGCGTTTGACTATGGCTACACCTTC. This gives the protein CAVRAAFDYGYTF.

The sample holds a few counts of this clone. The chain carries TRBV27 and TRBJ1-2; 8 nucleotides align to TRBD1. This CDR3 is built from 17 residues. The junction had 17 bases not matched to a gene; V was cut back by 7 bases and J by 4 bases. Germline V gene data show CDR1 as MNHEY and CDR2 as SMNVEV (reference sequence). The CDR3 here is CASTFFPTGVGVYGYTF. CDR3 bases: TGTGCCAGCACCTTCTTCCCGACAGGGGTGGGTGTCTATGGCTACACCTTC.

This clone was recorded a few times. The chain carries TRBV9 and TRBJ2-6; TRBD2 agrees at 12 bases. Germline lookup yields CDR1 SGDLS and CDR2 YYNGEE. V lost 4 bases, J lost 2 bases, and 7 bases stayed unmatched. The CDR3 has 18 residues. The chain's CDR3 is CASSLRLAGDPGANVLTF. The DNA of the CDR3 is TGTGCCAGCAGCTTGAGACTAGCGGGAGACCCTGGGGCCAACGTCCTGACTTTC.

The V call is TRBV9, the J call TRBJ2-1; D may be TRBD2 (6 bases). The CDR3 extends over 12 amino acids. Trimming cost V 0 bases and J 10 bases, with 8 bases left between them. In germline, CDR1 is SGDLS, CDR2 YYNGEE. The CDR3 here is CASSVALAEQFF. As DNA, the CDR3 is TGTGCCAGCAGCGTAGCACTAGCAGAGCAGTTCTTC.

In DNA form, the CDR3 reads TGTGCCAGAAGCCTGAGGACAGGGATTACAGATACGCAGTATTTT. Amino acids: CARSLRTGITDTQYF. The chain employs TRBV11-2 and TRBJ2-3; 8 bases fit TRBD1. CDR1 is SGHAT, CDR2 FQNNGV, per germline. J was trimmed by 3 bases and V by 9 bases; bases with no gene match: 11. The CDR3 spans 15 residues.

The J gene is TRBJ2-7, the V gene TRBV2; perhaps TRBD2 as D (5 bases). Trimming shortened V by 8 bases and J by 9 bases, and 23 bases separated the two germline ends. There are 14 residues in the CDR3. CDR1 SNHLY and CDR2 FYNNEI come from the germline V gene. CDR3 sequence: CASSSELVYEWQYF. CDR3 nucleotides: TGTGCCAGCTCCTCCGAACTAGTTTACGAGTGGCAGTACTTC.

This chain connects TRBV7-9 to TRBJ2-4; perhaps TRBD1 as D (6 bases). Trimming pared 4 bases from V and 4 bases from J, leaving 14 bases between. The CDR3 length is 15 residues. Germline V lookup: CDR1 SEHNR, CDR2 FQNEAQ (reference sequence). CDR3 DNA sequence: TGTGCCAGCAGCTCCCGGGACATTCGGAAAAACATTCAGTACTTC. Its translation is CASSSRDIRKNIQYF.

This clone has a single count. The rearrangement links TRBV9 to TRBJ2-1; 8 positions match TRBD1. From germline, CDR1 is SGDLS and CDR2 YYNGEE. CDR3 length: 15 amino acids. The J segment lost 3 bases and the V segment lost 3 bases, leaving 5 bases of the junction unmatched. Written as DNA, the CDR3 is TGTGCCAGCAGCGCTTCGGGACAGGACTACAATGAGCAGTTCTTC. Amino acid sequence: CASSASGQDYNEQFF.

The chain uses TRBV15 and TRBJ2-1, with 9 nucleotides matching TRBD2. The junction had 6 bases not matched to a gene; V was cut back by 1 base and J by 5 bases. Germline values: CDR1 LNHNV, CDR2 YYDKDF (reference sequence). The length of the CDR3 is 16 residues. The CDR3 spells CATSRVYSGSDNEQFF. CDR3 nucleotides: TGTGCCACCAGCAGAGTCTATAGCGGGAGCGACAATGAGCAGTTCTTC.

CDR3 nucleotide sequence: TGCGCCAGCAGTGTATCTGGCAGCGGCAATCAGCCCCAGCATTTT. Residues: CASSVSGSGNQPQHF. The chain has TRBV10-2 and TRBJ1-5; D gene unclear. The germline gives CDR1 WSHSY, CDR2 SAAADI. V was shortened by 4 bases and J by 2 bases, with 12 bases between the two germline ends. The CDR3 is 15 amino acids.

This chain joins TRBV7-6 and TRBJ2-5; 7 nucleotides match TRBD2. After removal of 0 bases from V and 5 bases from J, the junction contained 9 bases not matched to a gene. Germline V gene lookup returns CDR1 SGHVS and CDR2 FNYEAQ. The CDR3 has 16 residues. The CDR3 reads CASSLAGSGIGETQYF. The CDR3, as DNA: TGTGCCAGCAGCTTAGCGGGGAGCGGGATAGGGGAGACCCAGTACTTC. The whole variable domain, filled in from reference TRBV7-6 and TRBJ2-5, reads GAGVSQSPRYKVTKRGQDVALRCDPISGHVSLYWYRQALGQGPEFLTYFNYEAQQDKSGLPNDRFSAERPEGSISTLTIQRTEQRDSAMYRCASSLAGSGIGETQYFGPGTRLLVL.

The CDR3 protein is CASSLAGTYEQYF. For the CDR3, the DNA is TGTGCCAGCAGTCTGGCCGGGACCTACGAGCAGTACTTC. The rearrangement uses TRBV27 and TRBJ2-7, with D possibly matching TRBD2 (5 bases). From germline, CDR1 is MNHEY and CDR2 SMNVEV (reference sequence). The CDR3 loop spans 13 amino acids. The V gene lost 5 bases and the J gene lost 2 bases, with 10 bases spanning the gap.

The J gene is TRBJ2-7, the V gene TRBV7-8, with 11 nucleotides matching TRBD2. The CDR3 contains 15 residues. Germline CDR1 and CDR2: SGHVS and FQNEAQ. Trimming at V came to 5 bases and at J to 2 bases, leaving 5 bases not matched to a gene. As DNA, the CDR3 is TGTGCCAGCAGCCCCTCGACTAGCGGGACCTACGAGCAGTACTTC. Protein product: CASSPSTSGTYEQYF.

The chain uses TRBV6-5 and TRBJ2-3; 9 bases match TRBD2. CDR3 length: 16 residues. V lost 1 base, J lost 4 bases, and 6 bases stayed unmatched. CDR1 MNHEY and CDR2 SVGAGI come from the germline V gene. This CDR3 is CASSYLGLAQADTQYF. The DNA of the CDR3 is TGTGCCAGCAGTTACTTAGGACTAGCGCAAGCAGATACGCAGTATTTT.

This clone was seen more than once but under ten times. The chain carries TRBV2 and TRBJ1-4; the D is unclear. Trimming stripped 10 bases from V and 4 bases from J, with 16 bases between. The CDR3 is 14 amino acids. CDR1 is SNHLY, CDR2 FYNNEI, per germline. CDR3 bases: TGTGCCACCACTTTGACAAGTGATAATGAAAAACTGTTTTTT. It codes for CATTLTSDNEKLFF.